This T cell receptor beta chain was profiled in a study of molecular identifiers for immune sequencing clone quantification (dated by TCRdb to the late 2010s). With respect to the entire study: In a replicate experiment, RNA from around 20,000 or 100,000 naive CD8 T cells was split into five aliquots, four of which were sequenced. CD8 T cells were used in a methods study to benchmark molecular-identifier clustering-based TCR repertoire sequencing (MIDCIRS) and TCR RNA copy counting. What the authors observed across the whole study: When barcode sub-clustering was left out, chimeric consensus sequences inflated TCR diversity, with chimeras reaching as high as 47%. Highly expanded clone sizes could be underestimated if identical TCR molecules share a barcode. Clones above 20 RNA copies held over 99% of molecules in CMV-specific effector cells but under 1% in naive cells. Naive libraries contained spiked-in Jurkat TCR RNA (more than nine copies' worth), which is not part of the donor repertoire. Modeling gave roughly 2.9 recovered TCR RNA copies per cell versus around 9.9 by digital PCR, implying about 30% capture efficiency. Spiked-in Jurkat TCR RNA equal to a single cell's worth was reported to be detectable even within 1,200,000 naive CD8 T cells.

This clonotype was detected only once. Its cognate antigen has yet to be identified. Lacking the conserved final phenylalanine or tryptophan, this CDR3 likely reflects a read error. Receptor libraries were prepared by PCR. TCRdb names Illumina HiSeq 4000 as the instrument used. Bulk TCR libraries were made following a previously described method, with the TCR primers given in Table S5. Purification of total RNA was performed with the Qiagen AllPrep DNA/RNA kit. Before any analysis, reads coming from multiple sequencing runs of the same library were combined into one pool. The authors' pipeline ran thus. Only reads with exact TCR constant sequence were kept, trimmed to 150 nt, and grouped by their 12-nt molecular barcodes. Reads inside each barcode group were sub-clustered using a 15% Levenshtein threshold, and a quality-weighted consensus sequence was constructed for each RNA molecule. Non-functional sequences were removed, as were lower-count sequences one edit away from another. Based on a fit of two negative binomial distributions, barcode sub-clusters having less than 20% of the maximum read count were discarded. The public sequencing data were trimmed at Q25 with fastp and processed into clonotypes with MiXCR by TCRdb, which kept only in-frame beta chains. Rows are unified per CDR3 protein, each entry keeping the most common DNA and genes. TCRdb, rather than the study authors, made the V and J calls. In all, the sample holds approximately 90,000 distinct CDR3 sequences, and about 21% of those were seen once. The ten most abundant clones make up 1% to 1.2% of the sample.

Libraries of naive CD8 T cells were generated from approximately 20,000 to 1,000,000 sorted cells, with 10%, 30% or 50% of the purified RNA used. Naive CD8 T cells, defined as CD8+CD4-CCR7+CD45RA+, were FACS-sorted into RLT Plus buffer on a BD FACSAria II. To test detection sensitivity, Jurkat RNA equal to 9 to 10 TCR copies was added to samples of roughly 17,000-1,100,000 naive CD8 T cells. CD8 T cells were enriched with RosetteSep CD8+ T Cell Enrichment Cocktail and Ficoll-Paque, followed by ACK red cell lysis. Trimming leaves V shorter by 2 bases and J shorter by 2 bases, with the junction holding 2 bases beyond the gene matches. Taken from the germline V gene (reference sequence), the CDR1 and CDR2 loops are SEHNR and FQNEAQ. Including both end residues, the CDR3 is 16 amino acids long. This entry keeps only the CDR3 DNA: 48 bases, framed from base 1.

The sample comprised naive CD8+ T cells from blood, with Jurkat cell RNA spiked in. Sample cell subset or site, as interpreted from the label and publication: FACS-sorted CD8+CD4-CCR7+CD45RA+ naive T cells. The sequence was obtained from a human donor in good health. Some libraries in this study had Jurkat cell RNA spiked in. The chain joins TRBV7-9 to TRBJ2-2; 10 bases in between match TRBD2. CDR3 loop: CASSLTSGANTGELFS. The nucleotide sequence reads TGTGCCAGCAGCTTAACTAGCGGGGCCAACACCGGGGAGCTGTTTTCT.